This T cell receptor beta chain appears in the sequencing data of a study of blood T cell repertoires in COVID-19. Study-wide context: Collection of acute and convalescent COVID-19 samples took place in the United States, Italy and Spain.

Original processing methods: Reference gene primer amplification yielded estimated nucleated cell counts. TCRdb's copy holds only in-frame clones and misses some; the assay was immunoSEQ multiplex PCR. V, J and clone size are those of that table, while D and trimming were read from the DNA. The data show about 230,000 clones, approximately 83% seen once. This sequence originates from a woman aged 45-65 years with acute or convalescent COVID-19. The sequenced sample consisted of peripheral blood.

The CDR3 loop reads CASSKTGDYGYTF. For the CDR3, the DNA is TGTGCCAGCAGTAAGACAGGGGACTATGGCTACACCTTC. The chain couples TRBV27 to TRBJ1-2, with 8 bases aligning to TRBD1. V dropped 5 bases and J dropped 3; count of bases not matched to a gene: 2. The CDR3 consists of 13 residues. From germline, CDR1 is MNHEY and CDR2 SMNVEV (reference sequence).